The rows below give T cell receptor beta chains drawn from one sample of a study of blood T cell repertoires in COVID-19. This table comes from immunoSEQ multiplex PCR, and its TCRdb copy is limited to in-frame clones, with some not included. Of hundreds of thousands of clones in the sample, around 91% were seen once. The sample taken for sequencing was PBMCs or T cells enriched from blood (not recorded which). The receptor set was obtained from a woman between 18 and 30 years old with acute COVID-19. Each CDR3 is given with its conserved first and last residue. The D gene is left open where the match is weak. Rows give clone size only sometimes, using once, few, many, or a class for an expanded clone.

len: 15
v_gene: TRBV10-3
j_gene: TRBJ2-1
abundance: .
d_gene: .
CDR3nt: TGTGCCATCACCTCCCGGGACTTACCGTCCAATGAGCAGTTCTTC
CDR3aa: CAITSRDLPSNEQFF

len: 15
v_gene: TRBV19
j_gene: TRBJ1-3
abundance: .
d_gene: TRBD1
CDR3nt: TGTGCCAGTAGTCCCTGGACAGGGACTGGAAACACCATATATTTT
CDR3aa: CASSPWTGTGNTIYF

len: 15
v_gene: TRBV28
j_gene: TRBJ2-4
abundance: .
d_gene: TRBD2
CDR3nt: TGTGCCAGCAGTTTAGTGGGAGGGCCGGGAAACATTCAGTACTTC
CDR3aa: CASSLVGGPGNIQYF

len: 14
v_gene: TRBV4-2
j_gene: TRBJ1-3
abundance: .
d_gene: .
CDR3nt: TGTGCCAGCAGCCAAGAACACACTGGAAACACCATATATTTT
CDR3aa: CASSQEHTGNTIYF

len: 14
v_gene: TRBV18
j_gene: TRBJ1-2
abundance: .
d_gene: .
CDR3nt: TGTGCCAGCTCACCAATCTCCAGGGCTGGTGGCTACACCTTC
CDR3aa: CASSPISRAGGYTF

len: 18
v_gene: TRBV5-1
j_gene: TRBJ2-7
abundance: .
d_gene: TRBD2
CDR3nt: TGCGCCAGCAGCTTTGACCCGGGGGGGCAGGGGAGAAGGTACGAGCAGTACTTC
CDR3aa: CASSFDPGGQGRRYEQYF

len: 15
v_gene: TRBV12-5
j_gene: TRBJ1-5
abundance: .
d_gene: TRBD1
CDR3nt: TGTGCTAGTGACCTCTACGGGACAGTCAATCAGCCCCAGCATTTT
CDR3aa: CASDLYGTVNQPQHF

len: 15
v_gene: TRBV11-2
j_gene: TRBJ2-7
abundance: .
d_gene: .
CDR3nt: TGTGCCAGCAGCTTAGTGGGAGCGATACTCCTCGAGCAGTACTTC
CDR3aa: CASSLVGAILLEQYF

len: 19
v_gene: TRBV7-9
j_gene: TRBJ2-7
abundance: .
d_gene: .
CDR3nt: TGTGCCAGCAGCTTAACCCCGGGACTGAGGGGGCTTTTCGCCTACGAGCAGTACTTC
CDR3aa: CASSLTPGLRGLFAYEQYF

len: 15
v_gene: TRBV11-2
j_gene: TRBJ1-2
abundance: .
d_gene: .
CDR3nt: TGTGCCAGCAGCTTAGATTTGGCAGGGGCACGGGGCTACACCTTC
CDR3aa: CASSLDLAGARGYTF

len: 18
v_gene: TRBV28
j_gene: TRBJ2-1
abundance: .
d_gene: TRBD2
CDR3nt: TGTGCCAGCAGTTCCCCTACTAGCGGAACAAAACTGCACGTTGAGCAGTTCTTC
CDR3aa: CASSSPTSGTKLHVEQFF

len: 18
v_gene: TRBV30
j_gene: TRBJ2-3
abundance: .
d_gene: TRBD2
CDR3nt: TGTGCCCAAAATATCGGGACTAGCGGGAGGACTTTCACAGATACGCAGTATTTT
CDR3aa: CAQNIGTSGRTFTDTQYF

len: 16
v_gene: TRBV5-1
j_gene: TRBJ2-1
abundance: .
d_gene: .
CDR3nt: TGCGCCAGCAACCCGTCCGGAGACCTACTCTTCAATGAGCAGTTCTTC
CDR3aa: CASNPSGDLLFNEQFF

len: 15
v_gene: TRBV18
j_gene: TRBJ2-1
abundance: .
d_gene: .
CDR3nt: TGTGCCAGCTCCGAGGGGGTACAGGGTATAAGAGTGCAGTTCTTC
CDR3aa: CASSEGVQGIRVQFF

len: 14
v_gene: TRBV4-1
j_gene: TRBJ1-1
abundance: .
d_gene: .
CDR3nt: TGCGCCAGCAGCCACAGGGGCTTTGGCACTGAAGCTTTCTTT
CDR3aa: CASSHRGFGTEAFF

len: 15
v_gene: TRBV18
j_gene: TRBJ1-4
abundance: .
d_gene: .
CDR3nt: TGTGCCAGCTCCCAAGGGACACCGTCTAATGAAAAACTGTTTTTT
CDR3aa: CASSQGTPSNEKLFF

len: 15
v_gene: TRBV10-1
j_gene: TRBJ2-7
abundance: .
d_gene: TRBD2
CDR3nt: TGCGCCAGCGTCAGGCGCGGGAGGAAGGCCTACGAGCAGTACTTC
CDR3aa: CASVRRGRKAYEQYF

len: 13
v_gene: TRBV7-9
j_gene: TRBJ2-7
abundance: few
d_gene: TRBD2
CDR3nt: TGTGCCAGCAGCTCTAGCGGAGCCTACGAGCAGTACTTC
CDR3aa: CASSSSGAYEQYF

len: 16
v_gene: TRBV18
j_gene: TRBJ2-3
abundance: .
d_gene: .
CDR3nt: TGTGCCAGCTCACCGACAGGAGCCAGCACCACAGATACGCAGTATTTT
CDR3aa: CASSPTGASTTDTQYF

len: 15
v_gene: TRBV27
j_gene: TRBJ2-1
abundance: once
d_gene: TRBD2
CDR3nt: TGTGCCAGCAGGGGGGGACTAGCAGGCCTCAATGAGCAGTTCTTC
CDR3aa: CASRGGLAGLNEQFF

len: 14
v_gene: TRBV7-8
j_gene: TRBJ1-1
abundance: .
d_gene: .
CDR3nt: TGTGCCAGCAGCTTAGCGGAGGAGAACACTGAAGCTTTCTTT
CDR3aa: CASSLAEENTEAFF

len: 15
v_gene: TRBV7-9
j_gene: TRBJ2-1
abundance: .
d_gene: TRBD1
CDR3nt: TGTGCCAGCAGCCCCCGGGGACAGGGCTACAATGAGCAGTTCTTC
CDR3aa: CASSPRGQGYNEQFF

len: 15
v_gene: TRBV5-6
j_gene: TRBJ2-3
abundance: once
d_gene: .
CDR3nt: TGTGCCAGCAGCTTTTTTCGCGCTAGGACAGATACGCAGTATTTT
CDR3aa: CASSFFRARTDTQYF

len: 15
v_gene: TRBV5-1
j_gene: TRBJ2-5
abundance: .
d_gene: .
CDR3nt: TGCGCCAGCAGCTTGATCGCGGGACTGCAAGAGACCCAGTACTTC
CDR3aa: CASSLIAGLQETQYF

len: 16
v_gene: TRBV24-1
j_gene: TRBJ1-4
abundance: .
d_gene: TRBD1
CDR3nt: TGTGCCACCAGTGACCCTAGGACAGGAGATAATGAAAAACTGTTTTTT
CDR3aa: CATSDPRTGDNEKLFF

len: 15
v_gene: TRBV6-4
j_gene: TRBJ2-7
abundance: .
d_gene: .
CDR3nt: TGTGCCAGCAGGTGGGACTGCAACCTACCCTACGAGCAGTACTTC
CDR3aa: CASRWDCNLPYEQYF

len: 15
v_gene: TRBV9
j_gene: TRBJ2-2
abundance: .
d_gene: TRBD1
CDR3nt: TGTGCCAGCAGCAATACAGGGGGCTACACCGGGGAGCTGTTTTTT
CDR3aa: CASSNTGGYTGELFF

len: 12
v_gene: TRBV10-1
j_gene: TRBJ2-3
abundance: .
d_gene: .
CDR3nt: TGCGCCAGCAGCAGACCTTCGGGTACGCAGTATTTT
CDR3aa: CASSRPSGTQYF

len: 13
v_gene: TRBV11-3
j_gene: TRBJ2-1
abundance: .
d_gene: TRBD2
CDR3nt: TGTGCCAGCAGCTTAACTAGCGTGAATGAGCAGTTCTTC
CDR3aa: CASSLTSVNEQFF

len: 16
v_gene: TRBV7-9
j_gene: TRBJ2-1
abundance: once
d_gene: TRBD2
CDR3nt: TGTGCCAGCAGCCGCCTTGGAGCGGGAGGGAACAATGAGCAGTTCTTC
CDR3aa: CASSRLGAGGNNEQFF

len: 13
v_gene: TRBV30
j_gene: TRBJ1-4
abundance: .
d_gene: .
CDR3nt: TGTGCCTGGAGCCAGGGAGGGAGTGAAAAACTGTTTTTT
CDR3aa: CAWSQGGSEKLFF

len: 13
v_gene: TRBV13
j_gene: TRBJ2-1
abundance: .
d_gene: .
CDR3nt: TGTGCCAGCAGCTTATATCTTAGCAATGAGCAGTTCTTC
CDR3aa: CASSLYLSNEQFF

len: 12
v_gene: TRBV28
j_gene: TRBJ2-1
abundance: .
d_gene: .
CDR3nt: TGTGCCAGCAGCGCGAATCAGGGTGAGCAGTTCTTC
CDR3aa: CASSANQGEQFF

len: 14
v_gene: TRBV5-6
j_gene: TRBJ2-7
abundance: .
d_gene: .
CDR3nt: TGTGCCAGCAGTCTGGGAGGGGGATCCTACGAGCAGTACTTC
CDR3aa: CASSLGGGSYEQYF

len: 13
v_gene: TRBV9
j_gene: TRBJ2-2
abundance: .
d_gene: .
CDR3nt: TGTGCCAGCAGCGTAATCCGCACCGGGGAGCTGTTTTTT
CDR3aa: CASSVIRTGELFF

len: 15
v_gene: TRBV19
j_gene: TRBJ2-3
abundance: .
d_gene: TRBD2
CDR3nt: TGTGCCAGTACCTTAACTAGCGGGGGGTCAGATACGCAGTATTTT
CDR3aa: CASTLTSGGSDTQYF

len: 14
v_gene: TRBV6-6
j_gene: TRBJ2-2
abundance: .
d_gene: .
CDR3nt: TGTGCCAGCAGTTACTCGACTCGCACCGGGGAGCTGTTTTTT
CDR3aa: CASSYSTRTGELFF

len: 16
v_gene: TRBV5-8
j_gene: TRBJ2-3
abundance: .
d_gene: .
CDR3nt: TGTGCCAGCAGCCCCTCGTGGGGGGTTCGCACAGATACGCAGTATTTT
CDR3aa: CASSPSWGVRTDTQYF

len: 14
v_gene: TRBV2
j_gene: TRBJ1-5
abundance: .
d_gene: .
CDR3nt: TGTGCCAGCAGTGAAGGGCAGGGGATACAGCCCCAGCATTTT
CDR3aa: CASSEGQGIQPQHF

len: 13
v_gene: TRBV25-1
j_gene: TRBJ1-1
abundance: .
d_gene: .
CDR3nt: TGTGCCAGCAGTGAACACATGAACACTGAAGCTTTCTTT
CDR3aa: CASSEHMNTEAFF

len: 21
v_gene: TRBV4-1
j_gene: TRBJ1-3
abundance: .
d_gene: .
CDR3nt: TGCGCCAGCAGCCAAGATTTGTTTAGAAAGCTCCGGGACAACTCTGGAAACACCATATATTTT
CDR3aa: CASSQDLFRKLRDNSGNTIYF

len: 15
v_gene: TRBV27
j_gene: TRBJ2-4
abundance: once
d_gene: TRBD1
CDR3nt: TGTGCCAGCAGGCCCTACGGGACAGGGGAAAACATTCAGTACTTC
CDR3aa: CASRPYGTGENIQYF

len: 14
v_gene: TRBV11-2
j_gene: TRBJ2-1
abundance: .
d_gene: TRBD2
CDR3nt: TGTGCCAGCAGCTTAGTACTAGCGGACAATGAGCAGTTCTTC
CDR3aa: CASSLVLADNEQFF

len: 15
v_gene: TRBV6-5
j_gene: TRBJ1-2
abundance: few
d_gene: TRBD1
CDR3nt: TGTGCCAGCAGCGATGGGACAGCCGGGGGTTCGGGCTACACCTTC
CDR3aa: CASSDGTAGGSGYTF

len: 16
v_gene: TRBV18
j_gene: TRBJ2-1
abundance: .
d_gene: .
CDR3nt: TGTGCCAGCTCACCACCTCCGGGAGTGCCCTACAATGAGCAGTTCTTC
CDR3aa: CASSPPPGVPYNEQFF

len: 14
v_gene: TRBV2
j_gene: TRBJ2-1
abundance: .
d_gene: .
CDR3nt: TGTGCCAGCAGTGACAGGCGTTCCTACAATGAGCAGTTCTTC
CDR3aa: CASSDRRSYNEQFF

len: 12
v_gene: TRBV5-1
j_gene: TRBJ2-2
abundance: .
d_gene: .
CDR3nt: TGCGCCAGCAGCCTCAACACCGGGGAGCTGTTTTTT
CDR3aa: CASSLNTGELFF

len: 16
v_gene: TRBV24-1
j_gene: TRBJ2-1
abundance: .
d_gene: TRBD2
CDR3nt: TGTGCCACCAGTGCCAGTAGCGGGAGAAACTACAATGAGCAGTTCTTC
CDR3aa: CATSASSGRNYNEQFF

len: 17
v_gene: TRBV7-2
j_gene: TRBJ2-1
abundance: .
d_gene: .
CDR3nt: TGTGCCAGCAGCTTAGTAGGGCCGGGTGGGGGGTACAATGAGCAGTTCTTC
CDR3aa: CASSLVGPGGGYNEQFF

len: 14
v_gene: TRBV5-4
j_gene: TRBJ1-4
abundance: .
d_gene: .
CDR3nt: TGTGCCAGCAGCTTGCGGGGAACTAATGAAAAACTGTTTTTT
CDR3aa: CASSLRGTNEKLFF

len: 11
v_gene: TRBV20-1
j_gene: TRBJ1-1
abundance: once
d_gene: TRBD1
CDR3nt: TGCAGTGCACCGGGACAGGCAAACCCTTTCTTT
CDR3aa: CSAPGQANPFF

len: 15
v_gene: TRBV29-1
j_gene: TRBJ1-1
abundance: once
d_gene: TRBD1
CDR3nt: TGCAGCGTTTGGACAGGGGCCCCACCCCCAGCTGAAGCTTTCTTT
CDR3aa: CSVWTGAPPPAEAFF

len: 14
v_gene: TRBV11-1
j_gene: TRBJ2-1
abundance: .
d_gene: TRBD2
CDR3nt: TGTGCCAGCAGCTTGGGAGGGGAATACAATGAGCAGTTCTTC
CDR3aa: CASSLGGEYNEQFF

len: 14
v_gene: TRBV7-9
j_gene: TRBJ1-1
abundance: .
d_gene: .
CDR3nt: TGTGCCAGCAGCTTGTCTAGGGGGACCACTGAAGCTTTCTTT
CDR3aa: CASSLSRGTTEAFF

len: 15
v_gene: TRBV6-5
j_gene: TRBJ1-4
abundance: .
d_gene: .
CDR3nt: TGTGCCAGCAGGAGAAGCCCGGGGGGCGGTGAAAAACTGTTTTTT
CDR3aa: CASRRSPGGGEKLFF

len: 13
v_gene: TRBV30
j_gene: TRBJ2-7
abundance: .
d_gene: TRBD1
CDR3nt: TGTGCCTGGAGTCCGGGACAGGACTACGAGCAGTACTTC
CDR3aa: CAWSPGQDYEQYF

len: 14
v_gene: TRBV4-1
j_gene: TRBJ2-5
abundance: once
d_gene: .
CDR3nt: TGCGCCAGCAGCCAAGTTGTAAGCTTGGAGACCCAGTACTTC
CDR3aa: CASSQVVSLETQYF

len: 17
v_gene: TRBV14
j_gene: TRBJ1-2
abundance: .
d_gene: .
CDR3nt: TGTGCCAGCAGCCAAGATGATGAGGTATTAGCTAACTATGGCTACACCTTC
CDR3aa: CASSQDDEVLANYGYTF

len: 15
v_gene: TRBV7-2
j_gene: TRBJ2-7
abundance: .
d_gene: TRBD2
CDR3nt: TGTGCCAGCAGGTCCAACGGACTAGTCCGGTACGAGCAGTACTTC
CDR3aa: CASRSNGLVRYEQYF

len: 15
v_gene: TRBV6-5
j_gene: TRBJ1-1
abundance: .
d_gene: .
CDR3nt: TGTGCCAGCAGTTATGGGGGCGCTTTTAAAACTGAAGCTTTCTTT
CDR3aa: CASSYGGAFKTEAFF